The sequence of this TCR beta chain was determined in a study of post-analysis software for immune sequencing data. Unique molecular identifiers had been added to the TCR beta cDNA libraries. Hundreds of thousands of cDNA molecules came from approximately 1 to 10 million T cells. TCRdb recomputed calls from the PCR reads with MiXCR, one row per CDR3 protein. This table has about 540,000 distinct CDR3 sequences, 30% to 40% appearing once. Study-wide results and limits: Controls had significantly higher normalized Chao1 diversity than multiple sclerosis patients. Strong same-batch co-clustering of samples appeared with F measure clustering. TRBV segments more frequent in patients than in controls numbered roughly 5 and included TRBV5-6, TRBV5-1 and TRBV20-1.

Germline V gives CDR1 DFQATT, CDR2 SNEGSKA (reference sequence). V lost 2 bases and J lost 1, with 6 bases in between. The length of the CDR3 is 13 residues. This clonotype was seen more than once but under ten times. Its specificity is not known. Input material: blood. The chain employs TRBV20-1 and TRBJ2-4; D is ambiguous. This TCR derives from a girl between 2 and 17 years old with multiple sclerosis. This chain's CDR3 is CSARPDAKNIQYF. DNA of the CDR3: TGCAGTGCTAGACCGGACGCCAAAAACATTCAGTACTTC.